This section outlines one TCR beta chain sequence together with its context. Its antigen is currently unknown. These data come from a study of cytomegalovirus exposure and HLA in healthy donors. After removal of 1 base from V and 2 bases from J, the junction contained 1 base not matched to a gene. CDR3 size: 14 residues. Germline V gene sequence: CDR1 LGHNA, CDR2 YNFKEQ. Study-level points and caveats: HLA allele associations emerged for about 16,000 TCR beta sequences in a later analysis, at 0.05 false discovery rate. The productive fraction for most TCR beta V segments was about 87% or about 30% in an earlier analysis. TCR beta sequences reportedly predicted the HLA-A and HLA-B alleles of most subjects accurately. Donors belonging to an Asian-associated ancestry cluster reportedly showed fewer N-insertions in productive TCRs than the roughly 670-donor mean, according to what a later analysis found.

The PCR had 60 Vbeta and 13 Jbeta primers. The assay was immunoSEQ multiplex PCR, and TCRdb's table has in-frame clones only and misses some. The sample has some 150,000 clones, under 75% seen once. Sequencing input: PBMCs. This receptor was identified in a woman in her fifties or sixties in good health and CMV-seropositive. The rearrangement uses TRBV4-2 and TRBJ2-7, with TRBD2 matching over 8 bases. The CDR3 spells CASSQAGGPYEQYF. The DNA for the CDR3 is TGTGCCAGCAGCCAAGCGGGAGGGCCCTACGAGCAGTACTTC.